The T cell receptor beta chain under discussion was sequenced for a study of blood T cells in healthy people across ages. The V gene's germline CDR1 is LNHDA and CDR2 SQIVND (reference sequence). Losses at the gene ends were 4 bases for V and 5 bases for J; bases not matched to a gene: 5. This CDR3 has 15 residues. Combining a sample-barcoded 5' primer with a J-beta primer mix, a second PCR ran for roughly 6 to 11 cycles. TCRdb analysed the 5' RACE reads with MiXCR anew, one entry per CDR3 protein. The data hold about 760,000 distinct CDR3 sequences, with around 25% observed a single time. This same sample was also taken into another study, of T cells of mothers and their children. That report notes: A slight, non-significant increase in overlap was found for related mother-child pairs relative to unrelated pairs.

V is TRBV19 and J is TRBJ1-6; the match to TRBD1 covers 7 bases. Sequencing used blood. The receptor was derived from a boy between 10 and 17 years old in good health. CDR3 residues: CASSTGGRDNSPLHF. CDR3 nucleotides: TGTGCCAGTAGTACAGGGGGAAGGGATAATTCACCCCTCCACTTT.